The 15 T cell receptor beta chains below come from one sample, sequenced in a study of CD8 T cells in Susac syndrome. Reverse transcription of about 0.5 to 1 ug RNA was carried out with random hexamers. One entry per CDR3 protein results from TCRdb running MiXCR on the immunoSEQ multiplex PCR reads. The sample shows under 550,000 distinct CDR3 sequences, 75% to 90% of them seen only once. The sequenced sample was CD8+ T cells from PBMCs. These receptors originate from a human donor with multiple sclerosis.

The gene calls are TRBV4-2 and TRBJ2-3; 7 positions match TRBD2. Germline CDR1 LGHNA, CDR2 YNFKEQ. There are 16 residues in the CDR3. The junction had 6 bases not matched to a gene; V was cut back by 1 base and J by 2 bases. As DNA, the CDR3 is TGTGCCAGCAGCCAAGTTACAGCGGGGACCACAGATACGCAGTATTTT. Its protein is CASSQVTAGTTDTQYF.

This chain uses TRBV2 with TRBJ1-3; D is unresolved. The V and J ends lost 1 base and 8 bases respectively, with 12 bases between them. Germline CDR1 reads SNHLY; CDR2 reads FYNNEI. The CDR3 is 14 residues long. CDR3 nucleotides: TGTGCCAGCAGTGAAGAGCGTTTCGGGGACACCATATATTTT. Protein product: CASSEERFGDTIYF.

V and J are TRBV7-9 and TRBJ2-7, with TRBD1 matching over 7 bases. CDR3 length equals 15 residues. Germline values: CDR1 SEHNR, CDR2 FQNEAQ (reference sequence). After removal of 5 bases from V and 3 bases from J, the junction contained 10 bases not matched to a gene. The CDR3 DNA reads TGTGCCAGCAGCCTAACACAGGGGCGGAACTACGAGCAGTACTTC. This encodes CASSLTQGRNYEQYF.

The gene calls are TRBV6-5 and TRBJ1-1; tentative D call: TRBD1 (5 bases). Trimming took off 6 bases at V and 2 bases at J, with 16 bases between the two ends. This CDR3 is built from 15 residues. The germline V gene encodes CDR1 MNHEY and CDR2 SVGAGI. Here the CDR3 reads CASRLHRDLNTEAFF. CDR3 DNA sequence: TGTGCCAGCAGACTGCACCGGGACCTTAACACTGAAGCTTTCTTT.

The V gene is TRBV5-6, the J gene TRBJ2-3; possibly TRBD1 or TRBD2 for D (5 bases each). There are 16 residues in the CDR3. Trimming removed 5 bases at V and 3 bases at J, with 19 bases between. The V gene's germline CDR1 is SGHDT and CDR2 YYEEEE. CDR3 in DNA: TGTGCCAGCAGTATTTTTGGGGGATCGGGGACAGATACGCAGTATTTT. Its translation: CASSIFGGSGTDTQYF.

The V call is TRBV4-1, the J call TRBJ2-7; no clear D gene. V was shortened by 5 bases and J by 3 bases, with 11 bases between the two germline ends. The CDR3 spans 13 residues. Germline CDR1 reads MGHRA; CDR2 reads YSYEKL. The CDR3 here is CASSRVQGYEQYF. CDR3 sequence (DNA): TGCGCCAGCAGCAGGGTACAAGGCTACGAGCAGTACTTC.

V gene TRBV29-1 combines with J gene TRBJ2-6; perhaps TRBD1 as D (5 bases). This CDR3 has 15 amino acids. Germline lookup yields CDR1 SQVTM and CDR2 ANQGSEA. V was cut by 3 bases and J by 2 bases, with 11 bases left in between. This CDR3 is CSVEKDSPGANVLTF. DNA for the CDR3: TGCAGCGTTGAGAAAGACAGTCCTGGGGCCAACGTCCTGACTTTC.

The gene calls are TRBV4-2 and TRBJ2-5; 9 positions agree with TRBD1. V gave up 1 base and J gave up 0 bases; unmatched junction bases: 12. CDR1 and CDR2 from the germline V gene are LGHNA and YNFKEQ. The CDR3 is made up of 19 amino acids. CDR3 DNA sequence: TGTGCCAGCAGCCAAGGGGACAGGGTTTTGACGCGGTACCAAGAGACCCAGTACTTC. Translation: CASSQGDRVLTRYQETQYF.

This sequence joins TRBV6-2 or TRBV6-3 and TRBJ1-1; D is unresolved. Per germline, CDR1 MNHEY and CDR2 SVGEGT. The V and J ends lost 2 bases and 6 bases respectively, with 13 bases between them. This CDR3 has 14 amino acids. As DNA, the CDR3 is TGTGCCAGCAGTTACGACATCGTGAAATCTGAAGCTTTCTTT. Amino acids: CASSYDIVKSEAFF.

This clonotype was observed once. The rearrangement uses TRBV20-1 and TRBJ2-4; a possible D gene is TRBD2 (6 bases). CDR1 is DFQATT, CDR2 SNEGSKA, per germline (reference sequence). This CDR3 region has 16 residues. V lost 6 bases and J 0 bases, leaving 18 bases between the germline ends. CDR3 sequence reads: CSALTGTALAKNIQYF. CDR3 in DNA: TGCAGTGCCCTTACCGGGACTGCACTAGCCAAAAACATTCAGTACTTC.

This chain uses TRBV14 with TRBJ2-5; the D is unclear. The germline gives CDR1 SGHDN, CDR2 FVKESK. This CDR3 comprises 15 residues. The germline V and J ends were trimmed by 0 bases and 2 bases, with 10 bases remaining between them. The CDR3 DNA follows: TGTGCCAGCAGCCAAGATCTCCCTTTACAAGAGACCCAGTACTTC. This gives the protein CASSQDLPLQETQYF.

The sample holds a few counts of this clonotype. The V gene is TRBV7-9, the J gene TRBJ2-7, with 7 bases aligning to TRBD1. This CDR3 spans 11 amino acids. Germline CDR1 SEHNR, CDR2 FQNEAQ (reference sequence). V lost 4 bases and J lost 6; bases outside the gene matches: 0. CDR3 bases: TGTGCCAGCAGCTACAGGGGCGAGCAGTACTTC. The encoded protein is CASSYRGEQYF.

The chain couples TRBV5-4 to TRBJ1-1; a weak D match, TRBD1 (5 bases). V shed 10 bases and J shed 4 bases, with 14 bases lying between them. The CDR3 is 12 amino acids. Germline V CDR1 and CDR2: SGHNT, YYREEE (reference sequence). The CDR3 sequence is CAGHGGVTEAFF. The CDR3 region has the DNA TGTGCCGGACATGGGGGAGTCACTGAAGCTTTCTTT.

The V and J genes are TRBV11-2 and TRBJ2-7; D is undetermined. The CDR3 length is 11 residues. The V end lost 8 bases, the J end lost 7 bases, and 12 bases lay between the germline ends. The germline V gene has CDR1 SGHAT and CDR2 FQNNGV. CDR3 residues: CASGSPWEQYF. DNA for the CDR3: TGTGCCAGCGGCTCGCCCTGGGAGCAGTACTTC.

The chain employs TRBV4-2 and TRBJ2-5; 9 bases line up with TRBD2. This CDR3 contains 18 residues. Germline CDR1 and CDR2: LGHNA and YNFKEQ. V gave up 3 bases and J gave up 2 bases; unmatched junction bases: 13. In nucleotides, the CDR3 is TGTGCCAGCAGCCACACGATTTTCGTGGCGGGAGGGCAAGAGACCCAGTACTTC. It yields the protein CASSHTIFVAGGQETQYF.